Included here is one T cell receptor beta chain sequence, with context. One end of the junction does not line up with germline, which may come from a read error. The entry originates in a study of cytomegalovirus exposure and HLA in healthy donors. The germline gives CDR1 GTSNPN, CDR2 SVGIG (reference sequence). The CDR3 totals 13 residues. PCR used 60 Vbeta primers and 13 Jbeta primers. Clones were sequenced by immunoSEQ multiplex PCR, and TCRdb holds only the in-frame ones, with some missing. Found here are roughly 180,000 clones, about 9% of them singletons; the top ten hold approximately 1.5%. The sequence derives from a woman aged 25 to 39 in good health and CMV-seropositive. The chain links TRBV30 to TRBJ1-5; 9 nucleotides align to TRBD1. The sequencing input was PBMCs. This CDR3 is CAWGINRGQPQNF. The CDR3, as DNA: TGTGCCTGGGGGATAAACAGGGGGCAGCCCCAGAATTTT.